What follows is one T cell receptor beta chain and its context. The RNA input was about 0.45 to 1 ug, and it was reverse transcribed with random hexamers. TCRdb re-called the immunoSEQ multiplex PCR reads through MiXCR, storing one row per CDR3 protein. The data show 71,000 or so distinct CDR3 sequences, 93% seen once. The sample originates from a study of CD8 T cells in Susac syndrome. CDR1 SGHRS and CDR2 YFSETQ come from the germline V gene. The CDR3 contains 16 residues. Trimming shortened V by 4 bases and J by 4 bases, and 17 bases separated the two germline ends. The V gene is TRBV5-1, the J gene TRBJ2-2, with a weak D call TRBD2 (6 bases). The sample was CD4+ T cells from PBMCs. This receptor was taken from a human donor with Susac syndrome. The CDR3 coding sequence is TGCGCCAGCAGCCTCCGCCGGGAGATAAGCACCGGGGAGCTGTTTTTT. Translation: CASSLRREISTGELFF.